Below are 17 T cell receptor beta chains sequenced from a single sample in a study of T cell responses to AZD1222 COVID-19 vaccine. The repertoire was sequenced with immunoSEQ multiplex PCR; TCRdb's copy has only in-frame clones and lacks some. The top ten hold approximately 20% of the sample, which has some 50,000 clones, approximately 79% seen once. The input for sequencing was peripheral blood, taken on day 0 of MenACWY control vaccination. Receptors were obtained from an adult in good health.

The chain recombines TRBV25-1 with TRBJ1-5; TRBD1 aligns across 8 bases. Germline assignment: CDR1 MGHDK and CDR2 SYGVNS. The CDR3 is 13 amino acids. V shed 11 bases and J 2 bases; nucleotides not matched to a gene: 5. The CDR3 nucleotides are TGTGCCTCGAAGGGACAGGGCAATCAGCCCCAGCATTTT. This gives the protein CASKGQGNQPQHF.

Worth noting for this clone: A read error may produce the germline difference seen at one junction end. The rearrangement links TRBV5-6 to TRBJ1-2, with unresolved D. Germline values: CDR1 SGHDT, CDR2 YYEEEE. This CDR3 contains 15 residues. CDR3 in DNA: TGTGCCGGCAGCTCGGGCCTTTTTTTGGTTTATGGCTACACCTTC. It codes for CAGSSGLFLVYGYTF.

This clone was detected a few times. The CDR3 region has the DNA TGCGCCAGCAGCTTGAGAAGGGGGAGCTCCTACGAGCAGTACTTC. Its protein product is CASSLRRGSSYEQYF. The chain recombines TRBV5-1 with TRBJ2-7, with D possibly matching TRBD1 (6 bases). CDR1 is SGHRS, CDR2 YFSETQ, per germline. Trimming took off 1 base at V and 0 bases at J, with 11 bases between the two ends. There are 15 residues in the CDR3.

The CDR3 DNA reads as TGCGCCAGCAGCCCAGGGTACCTCTCCTACGAGCAGTACTTC. Translation gives CASSPGYLSYEQYF. V usage is TRBV5-1 and J usage is TRBJ2-7; maybe TRBD1 (5 bases). V lost 4 bases and J 0 bases, leaving 11 bases between the germline ends. The CDR3 is 14 residues long. Germline assignment: CDR1 SGHRS and CDR2 YFSETQ.

This clone was counted between two and nine times. CDR3 loop: CASSQAPGPYGYTF. The CDR3 DNA is TGCGCCAGCAGCCAAGCCCCCGGCCCCTATGGCTACACCTTC. V gene TRBV4-1 combines with J gene TRBJ1-2; D gene uncertain. Germline CDR1 is MGHRA and CDR2 is YSYEKL. This CDR3 has 14 residues. Trimming cost V 1 base and J 4 bases, with 10 bases left between them.

V is TRBV2 and J is TRBJ1-1, with D perhaps matching TRBD1 (6 bases). Germline V gene data show CDR1 as SNHLY and CDR2 as FYNNEI. Trimming removed 1 base from V and 0 bases from J, with 12 bases in between. This CDR3 is 16 amino acids long. For the CDR3, the DNA is TGTGCCAGCAGTGAAGGAACAGGGTCCTTGAACACTGAAGCTTTCTTT. This sequence encodes CASSEGTGSLNTEAFF.

This clone was seen once. The V call is TRBV19, the J call TRBJ1-1; a possible D gene is TRBD1 (6 bases). The V end lost 2 bases, the J end lost 4 bases, and 14 bases lay between the germline ends. In germline, CDR1 is LNHDA, CDR2 SQIVND (reference sequence). CDR3 length: 15 amino acids. CDR3 bases: TGTGCCAGTAGTATAAGTGGTACAGGGTCCACTGAAGCTTTCTTT. It encodes CASSISGTGSTEAFF.

The chain links TRBV7-6 to TRBJ1-3; a weak D match, TRBD1 (5 bases). The V end lost 5 bases, the J end lost 4 bases, and 9 bases lay between the germline ends. CDR1 and CDR2 (germline): SGHVS, FNYEAQ. The CDR3 length is 13 residues. CDR3 sequence: CASSPGVGNTIYF. The CDR3, as DNA: TGTGCCAGCAGCCCGGGGGTCGGAAACACCATATATTTT.

The genes are TRBV19 and TRBJ2-5, with D possibly TRBD1 on 5 matching bases. Germline V gene lookup returns CDR1 LNHDA and CDR2 SQIVND (reference sequence). V lost 5 bases to trimming and J lost 2 bases, with 15 bases between them. CDR3 length equals 15 residues. CDR3 nucleotides: TGTGCCAGTAGTCCCGACAGTTTTAGACAAGAGACCCAGTACTTC. This codes for CASSPDSFRQETQYF.

The gene calls are TRBV6-6 and TRBJ1-1; D is undetermined. Looked up from germline, CDR1 is MNHNY and CDR2 is SVGAGI (reference sequence). The CDR3 totals 13 residues. V was shortened by 7 bases and J by 2 bases, with 11 bases between the two germline ends. CDR3 sequence reads: CASTKRANTEAFF. The CDR3 nucleotides are TGTGCCAGCACTAAAAGGGCAAACACTGAAGCTTTCTTT.

The chain has TRBV6-5 and TRBJ2-3, with 8 positions matching TRBD2. This CDR3 region has 14 residues. From germline, CDR1 is MNHEY and CDR2 SVGAGI. With 5 bases clipped from V and 3 bases from J, the junction kept 4 bases outside the gene matches. CDR3: CASSTPGGTDTQYF. In DNA, the CDR3 is TGTGCCAGCAGTACCCCGGGGGGGACAGATACGCAGTATTTT.

The CDR3 loop is CSASQSSGVGNTIYF. CDR3 bases: TGCAGTGCTAGTCAGAGCTCGGGGGTTGGAAACACCATATATTTT. The rearrangement uses TRBV20-1 and TRBJ1-3; weak D call: TRBD1 (5 bases). The V end lost 3 bases, the J end lost 3 bases, and 15 bases lay between the germline ends. This CDR3 comprises 15 residues. Germline CDR1 and CDR2: DFQATT and SNEGSKA (reference sequence).

The chain combines TRBV19 with TRBJ1-5, with TRBD1 as a possible D gene (5 bases). CDR1 is LNHDA, CDR2 SQIVND, per germline (reference sequence). With 5 bases removed from V and 3 bases from J, the gap between germline ends came to 23 bases. The CDR3 consists of 18 residues. DNA of the CDR3: TGTGCCAGTAGTGGGGGGAGTTTTTCGGCCGGGGTCAATCAGCCCCAGCATTTT. Translation gives CASSGGSFSAGVNQPQHF.

This clone was counted a single time. The chain links TRBV9 to TRBJ2-1; 13 nucleotides line up with TRBD2. V shed 4 bases, J shed 10 bases, and the junction held 11 bases outside the gene matches. This CDR3 is built from 16 residues. Germline assignment: CDR1 SGDLS and CDR2 YYNGEE. The CDR3: CASSPQGLAGTWEQFF. The CDR3 DNA reads TGTGCCAGCAGCCCACAGGGACTAGCGGGAACATGGGAGCAGTTCTTC.

The table lists this clone with a count of one. J is TRBJ1-5 and V is TRBV19; no clear D. The CDR3 consists of 12 residues. Germline-derived CDR1 and CDR2 are LNHDA and SQIVND (reference sequence). Trimming shortened V by 3 bases and J by 5 bases, and 5 bases separated the two germline ends. CDR3 loop: CASSMLDQPQHF. CDR3 in DNA: TGTGCCAGTAGTATGTTGGATCAGCCCCAGCATTTT.

Written as DNA, the CDR3 is TGTGCCAGCAGCTTCTTGCCCGACAGGGAGAATCAGCCCCAGCATTTT. Translation: CASSFLPDRENQPQHF. The chain couples TRBV7-2 to TRBJ1-5; 7 bases are shared with TRBD1. CDR1 is SGHTA and CDR2 is FQGNSA in the germline V gene. Trimming removed 3 bases from V and 4 bases from J; junction bases left unmatched: 9. The CDR3 totals 16 residues.

Concerning this clone itself: Relative to the germline gene, one junction end is altered; a read error may explain this. The chain uses TRBV6-6 and TRBJ1-2, with a weak D call TRBD1 (5 bases). CDR3 length equals 15 residues. In germline, CDR1 is MNHNY, CDR2 SVGAGI (reference sequence). The CDR3 loop reads CASGYVEGPYYGYTF. The CDR3 DNA reads TGTGCCAGCGGTTACGTGGAGGGACCGTACTATGGCTACACCTTC.